This T cell receptor beta chain was observed in a study of blood T cell repertoires in COVID-19. Overall study context: Whether acute or convalescent, the COVID-19 samples came from the United States, Italy and Spain.

The CDR3 has 15 residues. J was trimmed by 7 bases and V by 4 bases; bases with no gene match: 4. The germline CDR1 and CDR2 sequences are SEHNR and FQNEAQ (reference sequence). Enrollment of patients from Seattle took place during active infection, with longitudinal follow-up. Methods used by the authors: Estimates of nucleated cell counts were drawn from the amplification of reference gene primers. Sequencing used immunoSEQ multiplex PCR; TCRdb keeps in-frame clones, though not all of them. V and J calls and clone size are those listed in that table; D and trimming were worked out from the DNA. The table lists 200,000 to 300,000 clones, roughly 86% of them singletons.

The receptor was derived from a woman aged 55 to 70 with COVID-19, enrolled during active disease. The material sequenced was peripheral blood. This chain links TRBV7-9 with TRBJ1-6; 10 bases are shared with TRBD1. In nucleotides, the CDR3 is TGTGCCAGCAGCTCTCGGGACAGGGGCAATTCACCCCTCCACTTT. Amino acids: CASSSRDRGNSPLHF.